This T cell receptor (beta chain) was sequenced during a study of Graves' ophthalmopathy and Graves' hyperthyroidism. This CDR3 is built from 16 residues. With 6 bases clipped from V and 0 bases from J, the junction kept 9 bases outside the gene matches. CDR1 is DFQATT and CDR2 is SNEGSKA in the germline V gene (reference sequence). Amplifying from RNA transcripts, the study obtained TCR beta CDR3 regions. The first round was an RT-PCR with HTBI primers, and the second round was a multiplex PCR. TCRdb processed the multiplex PCR reads anew with MiXCR; each CDR3 protein has one entry. This table has 620,000 or so distinct CDR3 sequences, 22% appearing once.

Sequencing was performed on peripheral blood. The genes are TRBV20-1 and TRBJ2-5; 11 positions match TRBD1. The sequence came from a woman aged 18-35 years with stable Graves' hyperthyroidism. Some clones in this sample may be carry-over from other donors' samples. The CDR3 is CSAPPLGQGDQETQYF. The CDR3 coding sequence is TGCAGTGCACCTCCTCTGGGACAGGGGGACCAAGAGACCCAGTACTTC.